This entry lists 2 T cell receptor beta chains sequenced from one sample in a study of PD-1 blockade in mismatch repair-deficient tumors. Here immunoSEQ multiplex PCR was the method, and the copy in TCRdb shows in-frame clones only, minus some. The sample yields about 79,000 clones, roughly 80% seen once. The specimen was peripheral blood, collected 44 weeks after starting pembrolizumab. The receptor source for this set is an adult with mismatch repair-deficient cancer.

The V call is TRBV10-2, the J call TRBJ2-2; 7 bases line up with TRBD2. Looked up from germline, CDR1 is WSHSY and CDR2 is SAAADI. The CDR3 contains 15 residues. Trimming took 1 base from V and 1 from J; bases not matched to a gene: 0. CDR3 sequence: CASSELAGNTGELFF. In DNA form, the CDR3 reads TGCGCCAGCAGTGAGTTAGCGGGGAACACCGGGGAGCTGTTTTTT.

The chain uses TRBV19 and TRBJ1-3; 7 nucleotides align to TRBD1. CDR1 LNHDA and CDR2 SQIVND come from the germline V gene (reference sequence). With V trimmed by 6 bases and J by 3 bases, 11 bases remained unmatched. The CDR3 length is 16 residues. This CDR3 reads CASRVNRGFGGNTIYF. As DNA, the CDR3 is TGTGCCAGTAGAGTTAACAGGGGATTTGGTGGAAACACCATATATTTT.